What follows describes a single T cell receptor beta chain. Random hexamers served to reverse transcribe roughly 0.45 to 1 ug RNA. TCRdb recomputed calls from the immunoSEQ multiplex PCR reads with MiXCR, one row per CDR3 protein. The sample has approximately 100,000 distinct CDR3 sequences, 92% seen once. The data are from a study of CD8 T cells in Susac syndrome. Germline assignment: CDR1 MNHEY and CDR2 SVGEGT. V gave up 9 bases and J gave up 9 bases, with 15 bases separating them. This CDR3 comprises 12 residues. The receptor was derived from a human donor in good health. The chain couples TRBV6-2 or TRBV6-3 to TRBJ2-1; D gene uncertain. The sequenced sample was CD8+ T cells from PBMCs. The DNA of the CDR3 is TGTGCCAGTAGTAAGACCGCGGTTGAGCAGTTCTTC. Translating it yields CASSKTAVEQFF.